Here is one T cell receptor (beta chain) with its context. The antigen is undetermined. MiXCR, applied by TCRdb to the 5' RACE reads, yields one record per CDR3 protein. The top ten hold under 3.5% of the sample, which has some 220,000 distinct CDR3 sequences, 3.2% seen once. This sample stems from a study of T cells after yellow fever vaccination. Study-wide findings and caveats: Booster sampling recovered most clones from primary vaccination (roughly 97% CD4, around 90% CD8).

Germline V gene lookup returns CDR1 SGHAT and CDR2 FQNNGV. V trimming: 2 bases; J trimming: 4 bases; junction bases outside the gene matches: 8. CDR3 size: 16 residues. This TCR was recovered from a young man who received the YFV17D yellow fever vaccine. The gene calls are TRBV11-2 and TRBJ2-3; 8 bases match TRBD2. The sample here was CD4+ T cells sorted from PBMCs, taken 10 days after the yellow fever booster vaccination. The CDR3 sequence is CASSLTLGLGSDTQYF. The CDR3 DNA reads TGTGCCAGCAGCTTAACGCTGGGACTAGGTTCAGATACGCAGTATTTT.